The entry below describes one TCR beta chain. One junction end disagrees with the germline gene, perhaps due to a read error. This record comes from a study of shared T cell receptors in the human thymus. CDR3 length: 13 residues. The germline V gene encodes CDR1 SQVTM and CDR2 ANQGSEA. The method was immunoSEQ multiplex PCR; TCRdb's version includes in-frame clones alone and lacks a portion of them. The sample includes roughly 500,000 clones, about 84% seen only once; the top ten take roughly 0.013%. These data are also associated with another study on human thymus T cells. That report adds: Having corrective surgery for congenital heart defects, healthy Finnish infants were the ones who donated. It was from resections taken during corrective heart surgery that the thymus tissue came. Across thymic and blood repertoires, the usage of V and J genes appeared to be biased. In unrelated individuals, thymic repertoires overlapped highly, according to related research.

This receptor was obtained from a boy in the first two years of life with a congenital heart defect. The sample taken for sequencing was thymocytes. This chain uses TRBV29-1 with TRBJ2-1, with 11 bases identical to TRBD2. CDR3 in amino acids: CASGRPGYNEQFF. CDR3 coding DNA: TGTGCTAGCGGGAGGCCGGGTTACAATGAGCAGTTCTTC.